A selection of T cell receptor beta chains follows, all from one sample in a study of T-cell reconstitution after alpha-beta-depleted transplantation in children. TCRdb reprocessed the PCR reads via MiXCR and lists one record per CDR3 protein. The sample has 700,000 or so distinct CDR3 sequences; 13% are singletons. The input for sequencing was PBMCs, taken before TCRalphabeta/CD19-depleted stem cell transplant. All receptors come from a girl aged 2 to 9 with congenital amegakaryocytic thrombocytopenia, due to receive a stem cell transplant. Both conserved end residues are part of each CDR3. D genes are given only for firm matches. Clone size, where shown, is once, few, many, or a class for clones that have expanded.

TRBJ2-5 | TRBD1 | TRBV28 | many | TGTGCCAGCAGTTCCTCCGGGACAGGGCTAGAAGAGACCCAGTACTTC | CASSSSGTGLEETQYF
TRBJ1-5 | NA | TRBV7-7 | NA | TGTGCCAGCAGCTTCCCCTACTCGGACGGCCAGCCCCAGCATTTT | CASSFPYSDGQPQHF
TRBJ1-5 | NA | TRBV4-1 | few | TGCGCCAGCAGTCCGGGACGCTGGTTTAAGGGCAATCAGCCCCAGCATTTT | CASSPGRWFKGNQPQHF
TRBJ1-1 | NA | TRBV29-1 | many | TGCAGCGTTGAACGACAAACGAACACTGAAGCTTTCTTT | CSVERQTNTEAFF
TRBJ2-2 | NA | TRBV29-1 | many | TGCAGCGTACGGACAGAGAACACCGGGGAGCTGTTTTTT | CSVRTENTGELFF
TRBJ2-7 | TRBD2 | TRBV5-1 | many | TGCGCCAGCAGCTTGGATAGCGGGAGTCCGTACGAGCAGTACTTC | CASSLDSGSPYEQYF
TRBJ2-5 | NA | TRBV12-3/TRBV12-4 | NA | TGTGCCAGCAGTCCACACCGGTCCCCAGAGGCCCAGTACTTC | CASSPHRSPEAQYF
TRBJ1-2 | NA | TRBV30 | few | TGTGCCTGGAGTCTCGCCTATGGCTACACCTTC | CAWSLAYGYTF
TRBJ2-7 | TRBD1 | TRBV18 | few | TGTGCCAGCTCACCTATCCGGGACAGCACCTACGAGCAGTACTTC | CASSPIRDSTYEQYF
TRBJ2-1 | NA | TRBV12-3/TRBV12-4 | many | TGTGCCAGCAGTTTGGGCGGACGGCGCTACAATGAGCAGTTCTTC | CASSLGGRRYNEQFF
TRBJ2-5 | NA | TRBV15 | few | TGTGCCACCAGCAGAGATGAAGAGACCCAGTACTTC | CATSRDEETQYF
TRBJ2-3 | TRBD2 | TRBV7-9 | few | TGTGCCAGCAGCCCGCCCCGACTTAGCGGGAGCACAGATACGCAGTATTTT | CASSPPRLSGSTDTQYF
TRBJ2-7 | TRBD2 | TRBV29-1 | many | TGCAGCGTCGCCAATCGTCGAGCGGGAGGGCCAGAAGAGCAGTACTTC | CSVANRRAGGPEEQYF
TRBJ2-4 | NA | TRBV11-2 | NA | TGTGCCAGCGCGCAGGCAGCGGGCAAAAACATTCAGTACTTC | CASAQAAGKNIQYF
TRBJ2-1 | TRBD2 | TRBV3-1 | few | TGTGCCAGCAGCCTTCTACCGGGACTAGCGGGATACAATGAGCAGTTCTTC | CASSLLPGLAGYNEQFF
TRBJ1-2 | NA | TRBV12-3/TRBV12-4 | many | TGTGCCAGCAGTCTCGCGACTAAAATGGGCTATGGCTACACCTTC | CASSLATKMGYGYTF
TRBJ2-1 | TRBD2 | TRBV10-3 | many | TGTGCCATCAGTGACTCGAGCGGGAAACCCAATGAGCAGTTCTTC | CAISDSSGKPNEQFF
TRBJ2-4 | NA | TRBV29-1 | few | TGCAGCGCACTACAGGGATCCAAAAACATTCAGTACTTC | CSALQGSKNIQYF
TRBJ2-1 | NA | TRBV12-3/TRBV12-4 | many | TGTGCCAGCAGTTTGTTGGGGGGTGACGAGCAGTTCTTC | CASSLLGGDEQFF
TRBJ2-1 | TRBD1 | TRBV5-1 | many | TGCGCCAGCAGCCCCGGTGGGACAGGGACCAATGAGCAGTTCTTC | CASSPGGTGTNEQFF
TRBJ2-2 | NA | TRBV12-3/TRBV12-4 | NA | TGTGCCAGCAGTTCAACGGACTACCTCGGGCGGTGGTCGGGGGAGCTGTTTTTT | CASSSTDYLGRWSGELFF
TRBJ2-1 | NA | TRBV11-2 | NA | TGTGCCAGCAGCACCCCGGCCAGGGTCCCCTACAATGAGCAGTTCTTC | CASSTPARVPYNEQFF
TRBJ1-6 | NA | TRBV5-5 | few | TGTGCCAGCAGCTTTCGCGACAGTCACTCACCCCTCCACTTT | CASSFRDSHSPLHF
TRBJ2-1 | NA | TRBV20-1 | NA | TGCAGTGGTAACTACCCATTCAATGAGCAGTTCTTC | CSGNYPFNEQFF
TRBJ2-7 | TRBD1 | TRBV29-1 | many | TGCAGCGTTGGCCAAGACAGGGTTTTCGCCTACGAGCAGTACTTC | CSVGQDRVFAYEQYF
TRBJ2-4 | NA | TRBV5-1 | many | TGCGCCAGCAGCCCCCCCCTGGGCAGAGTCAACATTCAGTACTTC | CASSPPLGRVNIQYF
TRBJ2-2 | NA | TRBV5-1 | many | TGCGCCAGCAGTCCCGCCCAATTTACGAACACCGGGGAGCTGTTTTTT | CASSPAQFTNTGELFF
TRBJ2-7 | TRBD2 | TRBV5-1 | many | TGCGCCAGCAGCTTGGGGTTGAGCGGGAGCAGCTCCTACGAGCAGTACTTC | CASSLGLSGSSSYEQYF
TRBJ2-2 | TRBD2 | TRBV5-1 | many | TGCGCCAGCAGCTTCGCGGGAGCCCACACCGGGGAGCTGTTTTTT | CASSFAGAHTGELFF
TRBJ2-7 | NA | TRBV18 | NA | TGTGCCAGCTCACGGGTAACTGGAGAGCAGTACTTC | CASSRVTGEQYF
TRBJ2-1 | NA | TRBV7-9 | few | TGTGCCAGCAGCTTAGAGCGCGGCGGGCTCCATATGGATGAGCAGTTCTTC | CASSLERGGLHMDEQFF
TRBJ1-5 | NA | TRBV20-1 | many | TGCAGTGCCCTGGACAGAAGCAATCAGCCCCAGCATTTT | CSALDRSNQPQHF
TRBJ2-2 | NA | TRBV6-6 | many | TGTGCCAGCAGCGATGTTGCCACCGAGGAGCTGTTTTTT | CASSDVATEELFF
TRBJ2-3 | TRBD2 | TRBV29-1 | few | TGCAGCGTTCCTAGCGGGACGGGGACAGATACGCAGTATTTT | CSVPSGTGTDTQYF
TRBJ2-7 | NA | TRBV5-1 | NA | TGCGCCAGCAGCTTGGATCCGGGGTTCTCCTACGAGCAGTACTTC | CASSLDPGFSYEQYF
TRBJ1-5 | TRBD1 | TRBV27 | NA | TGTGCCAGCATCCGGACAGGGGAGTATCAGCCCCAGCATTTT | CASIRTGEYQPQHF
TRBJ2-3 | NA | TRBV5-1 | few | TGCGCCAGCAGCTTACCGACAGCAGATACGCAGTATTTT | CASSLPTADTQYF
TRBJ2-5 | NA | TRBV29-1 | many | TGCAGCGTTGGGCGGGGCCAACAAGAGACCCAGTACTTC | CSVGRGQQETQYF
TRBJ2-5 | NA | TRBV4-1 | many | TGCGCCAGCAGCCCGCGGACAGTCCAAGAGACCCAGTACTTC | CASSPRTVQETQYF
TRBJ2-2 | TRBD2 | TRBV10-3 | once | TGTGCCATCAGTGAAAGTAGCGGGAGTCTCAACACCGGGGAGCTGTTTTTT | CAISESSGSLNTGELFF
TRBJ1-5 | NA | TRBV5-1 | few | TGCGCCAGCAGCTTGTCTGACTCCAGCAATCAGCCCCAGCATTTT | CASSLSDSSNQPQHF
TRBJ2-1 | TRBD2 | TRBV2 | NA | TGTGCCAGCGTAGCGGGAGCGGCCTACAATGAGCAGTTCTTC | CASVAGAAYNEQFF
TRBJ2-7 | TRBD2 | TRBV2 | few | TGTGCACTAGCGCCCGTCTCCTACGAGCAGTACTTC | CALAPVSYEQYF
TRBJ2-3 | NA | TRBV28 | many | TGTGCCAGCAGTTTAACAGGGCGAGATACGCAGTATTTT | CASSLTGRDTQYF
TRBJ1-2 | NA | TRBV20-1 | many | TGCAGTGCCCGCCTCCCAGACAGTTGGGGCTACACCTTC | CSARLPDSWGYTF
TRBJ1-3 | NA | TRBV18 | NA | TGTGCCAGCTCACCGGTCTCCGACTCTGGAAACACCATATATTTT | CASSPVSDSGNTIYF
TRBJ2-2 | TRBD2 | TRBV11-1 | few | TGTGCCAGCAGCCGAAGTTTCGGGACTAGCGGGAGGTCGGGCACCGGGGAGCTGTTTTTT | CASSRSFGTSGRSGTGELFF
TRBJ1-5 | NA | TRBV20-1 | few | TGCAGTGCTAGAGTTGGGATAGTGAGAGATCAGCCCCAGCATTTT | CSARVGIVRDQPQHF